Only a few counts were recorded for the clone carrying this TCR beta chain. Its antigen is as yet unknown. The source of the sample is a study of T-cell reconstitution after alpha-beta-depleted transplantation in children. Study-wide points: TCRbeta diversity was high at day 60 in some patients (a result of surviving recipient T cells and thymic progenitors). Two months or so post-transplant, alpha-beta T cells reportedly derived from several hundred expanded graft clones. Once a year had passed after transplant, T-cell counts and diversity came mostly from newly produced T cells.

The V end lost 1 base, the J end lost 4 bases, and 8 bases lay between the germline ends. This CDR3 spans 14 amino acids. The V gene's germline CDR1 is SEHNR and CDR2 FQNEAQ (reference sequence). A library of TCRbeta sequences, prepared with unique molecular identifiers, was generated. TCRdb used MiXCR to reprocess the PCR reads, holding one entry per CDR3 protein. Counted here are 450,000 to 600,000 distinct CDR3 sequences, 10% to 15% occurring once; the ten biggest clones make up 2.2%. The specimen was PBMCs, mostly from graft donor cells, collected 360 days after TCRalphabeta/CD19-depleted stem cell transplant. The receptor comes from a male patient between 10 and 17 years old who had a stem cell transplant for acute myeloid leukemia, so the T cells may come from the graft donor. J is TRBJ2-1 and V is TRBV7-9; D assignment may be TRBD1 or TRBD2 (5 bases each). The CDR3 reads CASSLDGGYNEQFF. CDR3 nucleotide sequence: TGTGCCAGCAGCTTAGATGGGGGATACAATGAGCAGTTCTTC. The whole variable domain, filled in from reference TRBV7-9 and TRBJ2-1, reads DTGVSQNPRHKITKRGQNVTFRCDPISEHNRLYWYRQTLGQGPEFLTYFQNEAQLEKSRLLSDRFSAERPKGSFSTLEIQRTEQGDSAMYLCASSLDGGYNEQFFGPGTRLTVL.